The entry below describes one T cell receptor beta chain. Its antigen is unidentified. Measured with immunoSEQ multiplex PCR; TCRdb has only the in-frame clones, and not every one. The profile shows under 200,000 clones, 88% of them singletons. This sample was taken from a study of T cell responses to AZD1222 COVID-19 vaccine. General study results and limits: There were vaccine-associated CD4 TCRs across spike, dominant at 160-218 and 743-854.

Sequencing used peripheral blood, obtained 28 days after the second AZD1222 dose. The TCR was taken from an adult who received the AZD1222 COVID-19 vaccine.

CDR3 bases: TGTGCCAGCAGTTACGAAACGGGTAAAGCAGGGGGCGGGGGGCAGCCCCAGCATTTT. Residues: CASSYETGKAGGGGQPQHF. The chain links TRBV6-2 or TRBV6-3 to TRBJ1-5; TRBD1 agrees at 8 bases. The CDR3 length is 19 residues. V shed 2 bases and J 7 bases; nucleotides not matched to a gene: 19. The germline V gene encodes CDR1 MNHEY and CDR2 SVGEGT.